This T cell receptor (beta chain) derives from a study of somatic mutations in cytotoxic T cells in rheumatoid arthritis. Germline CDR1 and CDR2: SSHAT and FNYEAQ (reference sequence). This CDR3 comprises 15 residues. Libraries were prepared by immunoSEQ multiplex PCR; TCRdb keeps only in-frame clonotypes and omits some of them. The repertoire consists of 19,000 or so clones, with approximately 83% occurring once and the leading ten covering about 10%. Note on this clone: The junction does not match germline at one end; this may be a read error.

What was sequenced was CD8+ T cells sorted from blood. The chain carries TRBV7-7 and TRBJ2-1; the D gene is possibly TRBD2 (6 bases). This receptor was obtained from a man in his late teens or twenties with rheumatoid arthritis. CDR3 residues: CASSRDGSSYNEQFF. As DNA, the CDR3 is TGTGCTAGCAGCCGCGACGGGAGCTCCTACAATGAGCAGTTCTTC.